The 13 T cell receptor beta chains presented below share a single source sample, sequenced in a study of T cells after yellow fever vaccination. TCRdb reanalysed the 5' RACE reads using MiXCR and keeps one entry per CDR3 protein. Of nearly 30,000 distinct CDR3 sequences in the sample, under 6% were seen once. The specimen was CD8+ T cells sorted from PBMCs, collected 10 days after the yellow fever booster vaccination. These receptors were obtained from a man under 40 who received the YFV17D yellow fever vaccine.

This clonotype has at least ten counts. This chain connects TRBV29-1 to TRBJ2-1; D is uncertain. V lost 3 bases and J lost 2, with 11 bases in between. Germline lookup yields CDR1 SQVTM and CDR2 ANQGSEA. The CDR3 is 14 amino acids. The CDR3 nucleotides read TGCAGCGTTGAGAGTGGCTCCACCTACAATGAGCAGTTCTTC. Protein: CSVESGSTYNEQFF.

This clonotype was recorded at least ten times. CDR3 in DNA: TGTGCCAGCAGTTTAGAAGGACTAGCGATCACAGATACGCAGTATTTT. Its protein product is CASSLEGLAITDTQYF. The rearrangement joins TRBV28 to TRBJ2-3; TRBD2 matches at 9 bases. The CDR3 runs to 16 residues. V dropped 2 bases and J dropped 2; count of bases not matched to a gene: 5. The germline V gene encodes CDR1 MDHEN and CDR2 SYDVKM.

The chain combines TRBV4-1 with TRBJ2-5; D gene unclear. This CDR3 has 13 residues. Germline V CDR1 and CDR2: MGHRA, YSYEKL. V was shortened by 0 bases and J by 7 bases, with 9 bases between the two germline ends. The CDR3 sequence: CASSQDEVGTQYF. The CDR3 DNA sequence: TGCGCCAGCAGCCAAGATGAGGTGGGGACCCAGTACTTC.

This clonotype was seen many times. This chain links TRBV9 with TRBJ2-1; TRBD2 aligns across 7 bases. The CDR3 is 13 amino acids. V shed 3 bases and J 10 bases; nucleotides not matched to a gene: 7. Germline-derived CDR1 and CDR2 are SGDLS and YYNGEE. The CDR3 is CASSARLAGEQFF. Here the CDR3 DNA reads TGTGCCAGCAGCGCCCGACTAGCCGGCGAGCAGTTCTTC. The full variable domain, rest sourced from reference TRBV9 and TRBJ2-1, is DSGVTQTPKHLITATGQRVTLRCSPRSGDLSVYWYQQSLDQGLQFLIQYYNGEERAKGNILERFSAQQFPDLHSELNLSSLELGDSALYFCASSARLAGEQFFGPGTRLTVL.

A note on this clonotype: It may be a read error: a sequence one base away is much more abundant. The chain has TRBV29-1 and TRBJ2-5; 7 bases are shared with TRBD2. The ends lost 6 bases at V and 2 bases at J; junction bases unmatched: 9. The germline V gene encodes CDR1 SQVTM and CDR2 ANQGSEA. The CDR3 is 14 residues long. CDR3 nucleotides: TGCAGCGTGTTAGAGGGAGGGGCACAAGAGACCCAGTACTTC. Its protein is CSVLEGGAQETQYF.

By share, this clonotype counts as medium-sized. The genes are TRBV7-6 and TRBJ2-7; the D call may be TRBD1 or TRBD2 (5 bases each). The CDR3 covers 13 residues. V was trimmed by 8 bases and J by 2 bases, leaving 13 bases between them. Germline lookup yields CDR1 SGHVS and CDR2 FNYEAQ. CDR3 residues: CASGRDHTYEQYF. CDR3 bases: TGTGCCAGCGGCCGGGACCATACCTACGAGCAGTACTTC.

This clonotype was observed at least ten times. The chain employs TRBV6-4 and TRBJ2-6; D gene unclear. The CDR3 contains 15 residues. Germline CDR1 and CDR2: MRHNA and SNTAGT. Between the trimmed V and J ends, which lost 4 bases and 0 bases, there was a span of 7 bases. Here the CDR3 DNA reads TGTGCCAGCAGTGTAAAACACTCTGGGGCCAACGTCCTGACTTTC. This gives the protein CASSVKHSGANVLTF.

This clonotype was observed at least ten times. The chain couples TRBV9 to TRBJ1-1; 10 bases agree with TRBD1. The junction had 11 bases not matched to a gene; V was cut back by 4 bases and J by 11 bases. There are 14 residues in the CDR3. Germline loops: CDR1 SGDLS, CDR2 YYNGEE. CDR3 DNA sequence: TGTGCCAGCAGCACCTCCGGGACAGGGGCCGGGGCTTTCTTT. Translation: CASSTSGTGAGAFF.

This clonotype occurred many times. The CDR3 DNA sequence: TGTGCCAGCAGCGAAGGGGGACAGGGGATGTACGAGCAGTACTTC. This codes for CASSEGGQGMYEQYF. The chain uses TRBV7-6 and TRBJ2-7; TRBD1 agrees at 10 bases. This CDR3 contains 15 residues. Trimming took 5 bases from V and 4 from J; bases not matched to a gene: 8. Germline V CDR1 and CDR2: SGHVS, FNYEAQ. The full variable domain, rest sourced from reference TRBV7-6 and TRBJ2-7, is GAGVSQSPRYKVTKRGQDVALRCDPISGHVSLYWYRQALGQGPEFLTYFNYEAQQDKSGLPNDRFSAERPEGSISTLTIQRTEQRDSAMYRCASSEGGQGMYEQYFGPGTRLTVT.

This clonotype was seen repeatedly, ten times or more. This chain joins TRBV2 and TRBJ2-3; D remains unclear. In germline, CDR1 is SNHLY, CDR2 FYNNEI. The CDR3 runs 14 residues. Between the trimmed V and J ends, which lost 1 base and 4 bases, there was a span of 9 bases. CDR3 loop: CASSEDWSADTQYF. Written as DNA, the CDR3 is TGTGCCAGCAGTGAAGACTGGAGCGCAGATACGCAGTATTTT.

This clonotype was detected many times. This chain links TRBV5-1 with TRBJ2-7, with a possible D match to TRBD2 (5 bases). CDR3 size: 11 residues. CDR1 is SGHRS, CDR2 YFSETQ, per germline. Trimming took off 4 bases at V and 7 bases at J, with 9 bases between the two ends. DNA of the CDR3: TGCGCCAGCAGCCTAGCTAAAGAGCAGTACTTC. Encoded protein: CASSLAKEQYF. Variable domain in full (rest from reference TRBV5-1 and TRBJ2-7): KAGVTQTPRYLIKTRGQQVTLSCSPISGHRSVSWYQQTPGQGLQFLFEYFSETQRNKGNFPGRFSGRQFSNSRSEMNVSTLELGDSALYLCASSLAKEQYFGPGTRLTVT.

This clonotype was seen ten or more times. This sequence joins TRBV6-5 and TRBJ2-5, with D unresolved. Germline V gene sequence: CDR1 MNHEY, CDR2 SVGAGI. The CDR3 covers 11 residues. V lost 10 bases and J lost 4, with 10 bases in between. CDR3 DNA: TGTGCCACCCTATCTGGAGAGACCCAGTACTTC. Translated, it gives CATLSGETQYF.

This clonotype was counted many times. The chain links TRBV5-4 to TRBJ2-7; a weak D match, TRBD1 (6 bases). Trimming shortened V by 9 bases and J by 0 bases, and 13 bases separated the two germline ends. The CDR3 is made up of 13 amino acids. Germline V gene sequence: CDR1 SGHNT, CDR2 YYREEE (reference sequence). The CDR3 protein is CATRQVSSYEQYF. The CDR3 bases are TGTGCCACGCGACAGGTTAGCTCCTACGAGCAGTACTTC.